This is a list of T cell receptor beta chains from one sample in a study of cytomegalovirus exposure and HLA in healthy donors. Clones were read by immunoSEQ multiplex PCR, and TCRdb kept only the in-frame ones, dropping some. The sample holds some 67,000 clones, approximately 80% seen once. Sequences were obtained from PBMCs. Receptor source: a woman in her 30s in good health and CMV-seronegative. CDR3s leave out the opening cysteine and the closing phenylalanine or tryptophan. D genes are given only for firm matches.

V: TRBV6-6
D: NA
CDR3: ASSRSRGDTEAF

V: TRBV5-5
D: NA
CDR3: ASNSRGGYGYT

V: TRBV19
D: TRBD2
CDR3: ASSSTSGGASSSYNEQF

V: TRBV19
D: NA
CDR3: ASRGQYNEQF

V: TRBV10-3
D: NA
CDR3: AISESYSAYEQY

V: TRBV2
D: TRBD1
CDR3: ASREWTGGLQPQH

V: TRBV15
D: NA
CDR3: ATSRDNRVTGNQPQH

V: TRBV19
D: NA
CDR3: ASSIDTSNTGELF

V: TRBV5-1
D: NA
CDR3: ANSNSPGIRSDTQY

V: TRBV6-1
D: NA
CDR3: ASSLGGAANEKLF

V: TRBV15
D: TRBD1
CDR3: ATSRITLQGEYTEAF

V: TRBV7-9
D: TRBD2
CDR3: ASSLRTHGGAQY

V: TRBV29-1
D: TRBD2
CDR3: SVEDKAGGPYEQF

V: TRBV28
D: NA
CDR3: ASSLFGGTYEQY

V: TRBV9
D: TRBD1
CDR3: ASSVEPGTGDGYT

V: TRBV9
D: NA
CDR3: ASSLRGNEQF

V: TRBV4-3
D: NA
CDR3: ASSQDKESYGGELF

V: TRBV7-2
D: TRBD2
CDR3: ASGLGGGNTGELF

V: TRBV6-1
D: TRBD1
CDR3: ASSGTGGARYGYT

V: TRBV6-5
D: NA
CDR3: ASSYQGSGYT

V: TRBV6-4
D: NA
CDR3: ASSDEVAGTDTQY

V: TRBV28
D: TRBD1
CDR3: ASSFSTGGGGNTIY

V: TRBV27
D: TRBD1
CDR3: ASSLGQGTGELF

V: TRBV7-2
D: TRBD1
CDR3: ASSPSGTGGDEQF

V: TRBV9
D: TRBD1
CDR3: ASSVGGGTGEGNTIY

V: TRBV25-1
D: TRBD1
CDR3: ASSDPGTGVSGELF

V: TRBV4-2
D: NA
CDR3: ASSQRTEYTEAF

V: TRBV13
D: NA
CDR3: ASSLGWRENTEAF

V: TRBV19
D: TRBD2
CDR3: ASSSGLAVYQETQY

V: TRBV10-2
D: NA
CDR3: ASSDPTDSGNTIY

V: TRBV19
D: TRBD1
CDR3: ASSIDILGGFNLEDRARYT

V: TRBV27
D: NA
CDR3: ASRKTDSSYEQY

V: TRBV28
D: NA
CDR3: AIRRGGIVSGTGELF

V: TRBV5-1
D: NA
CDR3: ASSLDGRVGYT

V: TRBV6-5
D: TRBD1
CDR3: ASRLQGAYNSPLH

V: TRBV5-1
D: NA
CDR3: ASSSGGTGNTIY

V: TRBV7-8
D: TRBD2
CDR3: ASSLVLAEVQETQY

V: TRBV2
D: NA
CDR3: VDRGALNYGYT

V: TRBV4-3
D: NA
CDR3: ASSQDAYHFPDRISGNTIY

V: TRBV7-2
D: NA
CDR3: ASSPFSETQY